This T cell receptor beta chain was profiled in a study of beta chain features in type 1 diabetes. At the level of the study: Analysis included under 120,000,000 sorted cells drawn from all samples.

Details on this clone: Its antigen is not known.

The CDR3 is made up of 16 amino acids. The V and J ends lost 0 bases and 4 bases respectively, with 10 bases between them. Germline V gene data show CDR1 as MNHEY and CDR2 as SVGAGI. Study-wide results and limits: Amplification by PCR could prefer shorter templates, with the same effect in patients and controls.

Expressed TCRB transcripts were sequenced because the entire RNA isolate underwent reverse transcription. Generated by immunoSEQ multiplex PCR, the TCRdb table keeps only in-frame clones and is missing some. Here the sample spans roughly 610,000 clones, about 14% being singletons. Cell sorting via CD45RO/CCR7/CD25/CD127/CD95/CD27 was performed to obtain CD4+ naive, central memory, regulatory and stem cell-like memory cells. This TCR came from a man between 18 and 29 years old in good health. Sequencing used naive CD4+ T cells from blood. The chain is built from TRBV6-5 and TRBJ1-6; D unresolved. CDR3 sequence: CASSYSITLYNSPLHF. Here the CDR3 DNA reads TGTGCCAGCAGTTACTCGATCACCCTTTATAATTCACCCCTCCACTTT.